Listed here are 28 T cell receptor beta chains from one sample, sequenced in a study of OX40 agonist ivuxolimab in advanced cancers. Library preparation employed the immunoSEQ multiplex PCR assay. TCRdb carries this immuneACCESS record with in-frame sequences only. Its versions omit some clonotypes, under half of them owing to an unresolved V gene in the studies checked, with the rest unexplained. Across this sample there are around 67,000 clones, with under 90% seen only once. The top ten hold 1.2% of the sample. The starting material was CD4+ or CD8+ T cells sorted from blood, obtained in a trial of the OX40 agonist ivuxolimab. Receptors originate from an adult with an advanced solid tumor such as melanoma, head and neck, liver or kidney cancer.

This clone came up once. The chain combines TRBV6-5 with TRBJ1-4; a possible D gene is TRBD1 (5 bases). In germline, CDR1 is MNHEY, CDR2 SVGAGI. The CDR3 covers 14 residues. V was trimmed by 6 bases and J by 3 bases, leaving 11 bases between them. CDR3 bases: TGTGCCAGCAGATGGGGACGGTCTAATGAAAAACTGTTTTTT. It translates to CASRWGRSNEKLFF.

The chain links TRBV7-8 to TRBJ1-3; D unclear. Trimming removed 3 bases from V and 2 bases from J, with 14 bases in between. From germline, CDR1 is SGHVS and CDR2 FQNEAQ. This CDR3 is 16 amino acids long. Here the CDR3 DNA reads TGTGCCAGCAGCTTTGGATCCGGGAAGACTGGAAACACCATATATTTT. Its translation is CASSFGSGKTGNTIYF.

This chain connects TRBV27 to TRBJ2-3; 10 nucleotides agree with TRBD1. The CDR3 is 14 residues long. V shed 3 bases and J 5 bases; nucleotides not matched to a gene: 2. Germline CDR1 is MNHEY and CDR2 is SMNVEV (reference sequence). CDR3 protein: CASSFRTGGDTQYF. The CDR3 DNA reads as TGTGCCAGCAGTTTCCGGACAGGGGGAGATACGCAGTATTTT.

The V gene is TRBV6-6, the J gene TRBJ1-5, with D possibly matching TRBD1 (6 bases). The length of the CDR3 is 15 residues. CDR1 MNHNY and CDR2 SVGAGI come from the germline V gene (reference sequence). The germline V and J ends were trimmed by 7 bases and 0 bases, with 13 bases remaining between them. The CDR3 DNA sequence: TGTGCCAGCATTGGACAGACCAATAGCAATCAGCCCCAGCATTTT. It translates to CASIGQTNSNQPQHF.

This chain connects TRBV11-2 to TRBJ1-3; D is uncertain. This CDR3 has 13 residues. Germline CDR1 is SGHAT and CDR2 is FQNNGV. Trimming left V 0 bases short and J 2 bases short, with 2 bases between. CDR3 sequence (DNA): TGTGCCAGCAGCTTAGAGCCTGGAAACACCATATATTTT. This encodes CASSLEPGNTIYF.

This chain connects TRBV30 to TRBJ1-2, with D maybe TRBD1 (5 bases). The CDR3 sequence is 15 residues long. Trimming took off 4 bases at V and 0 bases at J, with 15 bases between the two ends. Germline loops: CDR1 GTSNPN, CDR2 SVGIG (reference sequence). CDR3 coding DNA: TGTGCCTGGAACCAGGGCGGGTTAGCTAACTATGGCTACACCTTC. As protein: CAWNQGGLANYGYTF.

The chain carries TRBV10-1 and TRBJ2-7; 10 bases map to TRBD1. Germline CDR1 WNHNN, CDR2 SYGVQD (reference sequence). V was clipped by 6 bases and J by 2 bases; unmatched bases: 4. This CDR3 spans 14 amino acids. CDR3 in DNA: TGCGCCAGCAGCGCCGGGACAGGGGCCTACGAGCAGTACTTC. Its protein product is CASSAGTGAYEQYF.

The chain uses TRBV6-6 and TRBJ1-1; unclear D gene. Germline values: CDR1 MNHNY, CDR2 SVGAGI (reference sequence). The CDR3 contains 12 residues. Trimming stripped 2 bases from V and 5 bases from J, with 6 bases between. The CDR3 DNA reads TGTGCCAGCAGTTACCGGTCGACTGAAGCTTTCTTT. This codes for CASSYRSTEAFF.

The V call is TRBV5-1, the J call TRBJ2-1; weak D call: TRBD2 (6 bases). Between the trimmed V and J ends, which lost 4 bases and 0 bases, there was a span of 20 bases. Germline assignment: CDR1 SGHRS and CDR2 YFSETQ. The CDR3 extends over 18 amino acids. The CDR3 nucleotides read TGCGCCAGCAGCACCCCAACTAGTGGCGGGGTCTCCTACAATGAGCAGTTCTTC. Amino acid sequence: CASSTPTSGGVSYNEQFF.

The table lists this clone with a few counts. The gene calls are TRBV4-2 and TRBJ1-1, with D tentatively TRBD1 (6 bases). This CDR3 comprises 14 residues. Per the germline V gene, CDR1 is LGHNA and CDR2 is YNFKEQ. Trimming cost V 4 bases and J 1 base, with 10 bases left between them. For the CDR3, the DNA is TGTGCCAGCAGCCGACAGGATTCGAACACTGAAGCTTTCTTT. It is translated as CASSRQDSNTEAFF.

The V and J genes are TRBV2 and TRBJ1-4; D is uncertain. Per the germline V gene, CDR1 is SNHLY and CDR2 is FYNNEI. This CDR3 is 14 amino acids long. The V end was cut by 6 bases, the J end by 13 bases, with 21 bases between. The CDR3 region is CASSSTTPPVGLFF. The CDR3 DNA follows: TGTGCCAGCAGCAGCACAACACCCCCGGTTGGACTGTTTTTT.

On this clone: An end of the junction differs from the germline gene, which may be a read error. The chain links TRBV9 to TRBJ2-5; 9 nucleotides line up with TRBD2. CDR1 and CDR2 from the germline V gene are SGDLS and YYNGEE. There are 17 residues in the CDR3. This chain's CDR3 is CASSGTASGASQGTQYF. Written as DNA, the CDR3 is TGTGCCAGCAGCGGCACCGCTAGCGGGGCCTCCCAAGGGACCCAGTACTTC.

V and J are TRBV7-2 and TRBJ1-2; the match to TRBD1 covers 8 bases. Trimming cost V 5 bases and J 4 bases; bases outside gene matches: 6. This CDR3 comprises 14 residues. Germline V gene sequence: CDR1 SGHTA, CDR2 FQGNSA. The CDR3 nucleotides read TGTGCCAGCAGCCCGCCGGGACAGGCCTATGGCTACACCTTC. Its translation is CASSPPGQAYGYTF.

In nucleotides, the CDR3 is TGTGCCAGCAGCTTGGAAGGGACTAGCGGGAGGTACGAGCAGTACTTC. Translation: CASSLEGTSGRYEQYF. The chain combines TRBV7-6 with TRBJ2-7, with TRBD2 matching over 15 bases. Per germline, CDR1 SGHVS and CDR2 FNYEAQ. CDR3 length: 16 residues. J was trimmed by 4 bases and V by 3 bases; bases with no gene match: 4.

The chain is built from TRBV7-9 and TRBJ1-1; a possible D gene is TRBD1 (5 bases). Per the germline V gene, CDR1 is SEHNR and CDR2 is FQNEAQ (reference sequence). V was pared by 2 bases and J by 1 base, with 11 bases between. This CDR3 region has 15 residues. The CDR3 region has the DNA TGTGCCAGCAGCTTATATGGGGGGGAGAACACTGAAGCTTTCTTT. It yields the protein CASSLYGGENTEAFF.

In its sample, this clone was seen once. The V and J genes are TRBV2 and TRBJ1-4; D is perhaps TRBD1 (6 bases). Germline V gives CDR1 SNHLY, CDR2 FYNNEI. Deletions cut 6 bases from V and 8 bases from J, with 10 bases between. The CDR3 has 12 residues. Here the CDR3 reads CASRRTGEKLFF. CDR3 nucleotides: TGTGCCAGCAGGAGAACAGGGGAAAAACTGTTTTTT.

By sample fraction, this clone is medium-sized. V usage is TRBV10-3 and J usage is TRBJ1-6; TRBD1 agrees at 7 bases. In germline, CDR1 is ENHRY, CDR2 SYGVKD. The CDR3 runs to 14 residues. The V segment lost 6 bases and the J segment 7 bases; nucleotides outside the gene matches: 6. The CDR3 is CAIRRDSQNSPLHF. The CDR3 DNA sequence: TGTGCCATCAGAAGGGACAGCCAAAATTCACCCCTCCACTTT.

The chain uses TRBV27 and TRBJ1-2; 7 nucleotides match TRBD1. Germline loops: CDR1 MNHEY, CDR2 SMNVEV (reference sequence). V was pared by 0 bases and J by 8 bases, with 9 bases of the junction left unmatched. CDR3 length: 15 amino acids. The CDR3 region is CASSLSLSTGQGYTF. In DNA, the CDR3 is TGTGCCAGCAGTTTATCTTTATCGACAGGGCAAGGCTACACCTTC.

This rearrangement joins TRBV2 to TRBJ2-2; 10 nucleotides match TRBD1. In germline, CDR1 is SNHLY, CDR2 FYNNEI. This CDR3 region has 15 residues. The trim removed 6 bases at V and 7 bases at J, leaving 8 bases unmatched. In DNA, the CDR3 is TGTGCCAGCAGGTCTCGACAGGGGGCCATCGGGGAGCTGTTTTTT. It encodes CASRSRQGAIGELFF.

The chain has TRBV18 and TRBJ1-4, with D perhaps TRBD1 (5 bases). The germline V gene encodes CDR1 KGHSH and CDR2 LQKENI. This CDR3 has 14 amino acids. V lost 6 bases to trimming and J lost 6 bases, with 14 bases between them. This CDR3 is CASSRDRVDEKLFF. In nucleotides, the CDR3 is TGTGCCAGCTCTCGGGACCGAGTGGATGAAAAACTGTTTTTT.

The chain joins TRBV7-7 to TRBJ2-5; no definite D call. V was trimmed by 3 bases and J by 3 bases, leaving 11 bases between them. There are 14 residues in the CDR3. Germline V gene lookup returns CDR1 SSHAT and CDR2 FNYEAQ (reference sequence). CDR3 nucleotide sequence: TGTGCCAGCAGCTTGTCTATAGGTGAAGAGACCCAGTACTTC. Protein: CASSLSIGEETQYF.

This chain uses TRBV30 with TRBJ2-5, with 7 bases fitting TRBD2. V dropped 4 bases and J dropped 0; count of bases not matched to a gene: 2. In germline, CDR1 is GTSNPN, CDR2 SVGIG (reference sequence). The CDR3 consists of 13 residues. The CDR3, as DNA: TGTGCCTGGACGCGGGGGAACCAAGAGACCCAGTACTTC. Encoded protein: CAWTRGNQETQYF.

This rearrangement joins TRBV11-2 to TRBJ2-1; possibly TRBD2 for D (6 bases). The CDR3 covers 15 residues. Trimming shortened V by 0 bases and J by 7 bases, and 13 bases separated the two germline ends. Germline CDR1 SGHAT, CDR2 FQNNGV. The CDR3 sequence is CASSLELALGNEQFF. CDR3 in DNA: TGTGCCAGCAGCTTAGAACTAGCCCTAGGGAATGAGCAGTTCTTC.

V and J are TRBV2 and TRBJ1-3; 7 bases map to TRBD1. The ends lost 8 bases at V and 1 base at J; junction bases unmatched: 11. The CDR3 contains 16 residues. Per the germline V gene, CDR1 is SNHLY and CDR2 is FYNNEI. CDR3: CASEMDRTSSGNTIYF. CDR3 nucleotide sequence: TGTGCCAGCGAGATGGACAGGACTTCATCTGGAAACACCATATATTTT.

The CDR3 sequence is CASSLTGPNTEAFF. CDR3 nucleotide sequence: TGTGCCAGCAGCTTAACAGGGCCCAACACTGAAGCTTTCTTT. This chain joins TRBV11-2 and TRBJ1-1, with D maybe TRBD1 (6 bases). Germline V gene sequence: CDR1 SGHAT, CDR2 FQNNGV. There are 14 residues in the CDR3. V lost 2 bases and J 2 bases, leaving 9 bases between the germline ends.

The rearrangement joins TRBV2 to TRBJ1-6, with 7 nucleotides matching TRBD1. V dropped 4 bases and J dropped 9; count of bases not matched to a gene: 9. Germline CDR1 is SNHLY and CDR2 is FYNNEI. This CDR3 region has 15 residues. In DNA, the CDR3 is TGTGCCAGCAGTGTCCTCGGGACAGTTGGTTCACCCCTCCACTTT. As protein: CASSVLGTVGSPLHF.

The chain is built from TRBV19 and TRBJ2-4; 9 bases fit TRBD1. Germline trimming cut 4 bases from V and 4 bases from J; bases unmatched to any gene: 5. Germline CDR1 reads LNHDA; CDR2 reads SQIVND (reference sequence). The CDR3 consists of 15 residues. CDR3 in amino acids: CASSTPGQGKNIQYF. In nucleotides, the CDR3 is TGTGCCAGTAGTACCCCGGGACAGGGAAAAAACATTCAGTACTTC.

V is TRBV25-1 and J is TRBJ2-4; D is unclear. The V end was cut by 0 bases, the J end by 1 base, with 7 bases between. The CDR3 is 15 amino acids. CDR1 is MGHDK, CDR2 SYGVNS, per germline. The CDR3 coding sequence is TGTGCCAGCAGTGAATATTTCGGGGCCAAAAACATTCAGTACTTC. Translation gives CASSEYFGAKNIQYF.